Listed below are T cell receptor beta chains from one sample, sequenced in a study of cytomegalovirus exposure and HLA in healthy donors. Here immunoSEQ multiplex PCR was the method, and the copy in TCRdb shows in-frame clones only, minus some. Of some 190,000 clones listed, 75% to 80% are singletons. The sequenced sample was PBMCs. These receptors were collected from a woman in her thirties in good health and CMV-seropositive. Both conserved end residues are part of each CDR3. The order of the fields is D gene, V gene, clone size, J gene, CDR3 DNA, CDR3 protein. A D gene is named only where the DNA matches it firmly. For some rows the clone size is stated as once, few or many, or as a class when expanded; others skip it.

NA	TRBV27	NA	TRBJ2-6	TGTGCCAGCAGTTTAAGCACAGGTGGCTCTGGGGCCAACGTCCTGACTTTC	CASSLSTGGSGANVLTF
NA	TRBV28	once	TRBJ2-4	TGTGCCAGCAGTCGTAACATTCAGTACTTC	CASSRNIQYF
NA	TRBV7-9	NA	TRBJ1-5	TGTGCCAGCGGTGGGGACAACAATCAGCCCCAGCATTTT	CASGGDNNQPQHF
NA	TRBV19	NA	TRBJ1-3	TGTGCCAGCAGACTGAGGACCATATATTTT	CASRLRTIYF
TRBD1	TRBV30	few	TRBJ2-2	TGTGCCTGGAGTGAGGGACAGGCCACCGGGGAGCTGTTTTTT	CAWSEGQATGELFF
NA	TRBV5-4	NA	TRBJ2-6	TGTGCCAGCAGCGCGGCTGAGTCTGGGGCCAACGTCCTGACTTTC	CASSAAESGANVLTF
NA	TRBV10-3	NA	TRBJ1-1	TGTGCCATCAGTGGAATTACAGGGTCGGACACTGAAGCTTTCTTT	CAISGITGSDTEAFF
NA	TRBV5-1	NA	TRBJ1-1	TGCGCCAGCAGCTTGGGCTTCTCGGCGGAGAACACTGAAGCTTTCTTT	CASSLGFSAENTEAFF
TRBD2	TRBV9	NA	TRBJ2-1	TGTGCCAGCAGCGAACAGGCACTAGCGGGATACTACAATGAGCAGTTCTTC	CASSEQALAGYYNEQFF
NA	TRBV7-9	NA	TRBJ2-7	TGTGCCAGCAGCCCCCGGGGGGCCTCCTACGAGCAGTACTTC	CASSPRGASYEQYF
NA	TRBV11-2	NA	TRBJ1-6	TGTGCCAGCACCCTCGGGGGTTACTACTCACCCCTCCACTTT	CASTLGGYYSPLHF
NA	TRBV28	NA	TRBJ1-4	TGTGCCAGCAGTTTCCCTACAACTAATGAAAAACTGTTTTTT	CASSFPTTNEKLFF
NA	TRBV7-9	NA	TRBJ2-7	TGTGCCAGCAGCGCATGGGCAGGGATCGCCTACGAGCAGTACTTC	CASSAWAGIAYEQYF
NA	TRBV7-2	NA	TRBJ1-2	TGTGCCAGCAGCTCCCATAGGGGTCCAAACTATGGCTACACCTTC	CASSSHRGPNYGYTF
TRBD2	TRBV18	NA	TRBJ2-1	TGTGCCAGCTCACCCGGACTAGTACAGGACGAGCAGTTCTTC	CASSPGLVQDEQFF
TRBD1	TRBV28	few	TRBJ1-2	TGTGCCAGCCGAACCGGGACAGCTTATGGCTACACCTTC	CASRTGTAYGYTF